This T cell receptor beta chain is drawn from a study of CD8 T cells in Susac syndrome. TCR beta was sequenced from blood CD8+ and CD4+ T cells. It was healthy donors who served as the controls, matched for age and sex. TEMRA cells underwent FACS enrichment and CD8+ and CD4+ T cells underwent negative isolation. RNA, at roughly 0.5 to 1 ug, was reverse transcribed with random hexamers. Across 54 Vbeta and 13 Jbeta, immunoSEQ multiplex PCR amplified TCR beta CDR3. TCRdb re-called the immunoSEQ multiplex PCR reads with MiXCR, one entry per CDR3 protein. There are roughly 28,000 distinct CDR3 sequences in the sample; around 94% occur only once, and roughly 0.27% lies in the top ten. Germline V gives CDR1 MNHEY, CDR2 SVGAGI. The ends were cut back, 2 bases at V and 0 bases at J, with 14 bases in the middle. The CDR3 has 17 amino acids.

The material sequenced was CD8+ T cells from PBMCs. The TCR comes from a human donor in good health. The chain employs TRBV6-5 and TRBJ2-1; weak D call: TRBD2 (5 bases). The chain's CDR3 is CASSYPPGMSSYNEQFF. The CDR3 DNA reads as TGTGCCAGCAGTTACCCCCCCGGGATGAGCTCCTACAATGAGCAGTTCTTC.